This note documents a single TCR beta chain sequence. This specimen comes from a study of early T cells in non-severe SARS-CoV-2 infection. V lost 5 bases, J lost 9 bases, and 6 bases stayed unmatched. CDR1 is DFQATT and CDR2 is SNEGSKA in the germline V gene (reference sequence). The CDR3 covers 13 residues. Researchers attached unique molecular identifiers to individual cDNA molecules. TCRdb called the 5' RACE reads again in MiXCR, with one record for every CDR3 protein. Of about 54,000 distinct CDR3 sequences detected, about 8% appear once; the ten largest clones hold roughly a tenth. The chain carries TRBV20-1 and TRBJ2-1, with 11 bases aligning to TRBD2. Material: whole blood, obtained at baseline. The clonotype originates from an adult who was a healthcare worker with PCR-confirmed SARS-CoV-2 infection or an uninfected control (not recorded which). As DNA, the CDR3 is TGCAGTGCTCCACTAGCGGGAGTAGTTGAGCAGTTCTTC. The encoded protein is CSAPLAGVVEQFF.